The TCR beta chain described here comes from a study of cytomegalovirus exposure and HLA in healthy donors. Study-level findings and limits: Whilst most TCR sequences proved rare, a subset of public TCRs occurred across many donors. Presence/absence analysis assumed near-uniform sequencing depth across donors.

The CDR3 sequence is 15 residues long. PCR amplification relied on 60 Vbeta primers (plus 13 Jbeta primers). The data were produced by immunoSEQ multiplex PCR, yet TCRdb's version contains in-frame clones alone and is incomplete. The sample holds 140,000 or so clones, about 85% seen once. For this clone: The antigen is unknown.

What was sequenced was PBMCs. The V call is TRBV21-1, the J call TRBJ2-5; TRBD1 is taken as the D call from the table, unchecked against the DNA. TRBV21-1 is deemed a pseudogene. The TCR comes from a boy between 2 and 15 years old in good health and CMV-seronegative. The CDR3 protein is CASRPVEGAEETQYF. The CDR3 DNA sequence: TGTGCCAGCAGGCCCGTGGAGGGGGCGGAAGAGACCCAGTACTTC.